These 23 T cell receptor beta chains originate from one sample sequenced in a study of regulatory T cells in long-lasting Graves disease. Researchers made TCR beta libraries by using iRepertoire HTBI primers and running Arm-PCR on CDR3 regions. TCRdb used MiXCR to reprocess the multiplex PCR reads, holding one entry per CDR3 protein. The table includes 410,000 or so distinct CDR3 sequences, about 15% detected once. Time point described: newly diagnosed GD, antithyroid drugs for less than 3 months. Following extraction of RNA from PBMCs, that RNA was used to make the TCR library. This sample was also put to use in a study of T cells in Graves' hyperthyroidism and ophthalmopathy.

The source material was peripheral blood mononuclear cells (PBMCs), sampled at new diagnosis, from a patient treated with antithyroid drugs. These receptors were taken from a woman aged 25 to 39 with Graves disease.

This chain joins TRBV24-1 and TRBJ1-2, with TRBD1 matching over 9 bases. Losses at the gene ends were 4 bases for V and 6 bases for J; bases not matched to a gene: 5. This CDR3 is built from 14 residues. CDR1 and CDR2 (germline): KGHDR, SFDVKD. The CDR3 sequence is CATSEVTGGNGYTF. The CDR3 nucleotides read TGTGCCACCAGTGAGGTGACAGGGGGTAATGGCTACACCTTC.

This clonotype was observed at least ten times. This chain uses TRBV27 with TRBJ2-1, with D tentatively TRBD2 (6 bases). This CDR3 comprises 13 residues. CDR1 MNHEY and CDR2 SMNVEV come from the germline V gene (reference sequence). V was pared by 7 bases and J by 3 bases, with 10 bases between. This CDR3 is CASTGGNYNEQFF. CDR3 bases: TGTGCCAGCACGGGCGGGAACTACAATGAGCAGTTCTTC.

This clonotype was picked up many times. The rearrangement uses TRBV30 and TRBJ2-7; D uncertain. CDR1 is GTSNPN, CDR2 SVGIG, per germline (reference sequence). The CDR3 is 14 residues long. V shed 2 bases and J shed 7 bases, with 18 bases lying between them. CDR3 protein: CAWSSPDTWWEQYF. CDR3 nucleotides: TGTGCCTGGAGTTCCCCAGACACCTGGTGGGAGCAGTACTTC.

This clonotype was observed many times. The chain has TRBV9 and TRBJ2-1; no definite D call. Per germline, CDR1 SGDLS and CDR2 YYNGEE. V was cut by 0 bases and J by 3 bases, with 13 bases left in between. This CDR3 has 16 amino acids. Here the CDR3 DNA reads TGTGCCAGCAGCGTAGGAGTGGCTCTACTCTACAATGAGCAGTTCTTC. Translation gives CASSVGVALLYNEQFF.

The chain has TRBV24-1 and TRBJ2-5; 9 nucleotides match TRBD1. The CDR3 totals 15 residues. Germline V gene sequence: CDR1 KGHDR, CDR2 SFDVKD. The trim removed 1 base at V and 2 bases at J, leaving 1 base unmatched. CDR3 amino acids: CATSDLDRGQETQYF. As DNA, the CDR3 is TGTGCCACCAGTGATTTAGACAGGGGGCAAGAGACCCAGTACTTC.

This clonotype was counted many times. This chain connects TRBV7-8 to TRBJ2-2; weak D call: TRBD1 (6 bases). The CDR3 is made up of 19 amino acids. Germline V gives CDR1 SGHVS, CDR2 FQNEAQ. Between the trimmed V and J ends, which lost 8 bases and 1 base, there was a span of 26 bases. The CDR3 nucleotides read TGTGCCAGCTGGCCTACCGAGAGCCGAGGGGGAAAGAACACCGGGGAGCTGTTTTTT. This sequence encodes CASWPTESRGGKNTGELFF.

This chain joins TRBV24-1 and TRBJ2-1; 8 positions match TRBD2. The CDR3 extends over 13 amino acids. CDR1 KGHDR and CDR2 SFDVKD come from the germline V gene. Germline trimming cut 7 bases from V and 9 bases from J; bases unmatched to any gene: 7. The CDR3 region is CATRDGRASEQFF. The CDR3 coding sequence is TGTGCCACCAGGGACGGGAGGGCTAGTGAGCAGTTCTTC.

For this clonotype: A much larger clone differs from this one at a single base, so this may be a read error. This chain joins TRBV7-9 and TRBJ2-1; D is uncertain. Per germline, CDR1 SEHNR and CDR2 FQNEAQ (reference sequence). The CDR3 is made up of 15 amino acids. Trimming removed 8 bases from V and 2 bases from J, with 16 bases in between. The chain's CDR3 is CASSPGSGPYNEQFF. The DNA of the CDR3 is TGTGCCAGCTCACCAGGCAGTGGGCCCTACAATGAGCAGTTCTTC.

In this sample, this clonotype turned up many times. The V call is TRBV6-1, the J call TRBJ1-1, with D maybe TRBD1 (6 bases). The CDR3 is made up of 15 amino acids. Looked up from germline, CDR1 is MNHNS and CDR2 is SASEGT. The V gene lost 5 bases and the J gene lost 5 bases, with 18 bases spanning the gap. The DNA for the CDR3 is TGTGCCAGCAGTCACCCACAGGGACGGGGGACTGAAGCTTTCTTT. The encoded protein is CASSHPQGRGTEAFF.

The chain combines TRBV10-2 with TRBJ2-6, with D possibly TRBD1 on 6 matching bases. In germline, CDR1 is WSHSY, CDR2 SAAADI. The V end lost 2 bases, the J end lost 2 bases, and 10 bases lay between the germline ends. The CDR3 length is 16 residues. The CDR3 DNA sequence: TGCGCCAGCAGTGAGACAACAGGGACTGGGGCCAACGTCCTGACTTTC. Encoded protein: CASSETTGTGANVLTF.

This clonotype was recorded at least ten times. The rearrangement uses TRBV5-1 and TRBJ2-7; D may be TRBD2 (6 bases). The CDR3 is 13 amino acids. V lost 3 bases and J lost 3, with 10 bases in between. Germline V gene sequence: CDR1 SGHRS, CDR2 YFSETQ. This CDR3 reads CASSWTTNYEQYF. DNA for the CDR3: TGCGCCAGCAGCTGGACTACCAACTACGAGCAGTACTTC.

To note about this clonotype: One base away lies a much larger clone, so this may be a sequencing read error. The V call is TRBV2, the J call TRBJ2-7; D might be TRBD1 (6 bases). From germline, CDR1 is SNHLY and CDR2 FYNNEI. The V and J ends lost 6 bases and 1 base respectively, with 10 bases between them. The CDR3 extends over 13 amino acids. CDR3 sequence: CASRKGESYEQYF. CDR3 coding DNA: TGTGCCAGCAGGAAGGGGGAGTCCTACGAGCAGTACTTC. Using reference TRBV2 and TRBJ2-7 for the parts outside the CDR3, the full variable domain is EPEVTQTPSHQVTQMGQEVILRCVPISNHLYFYWYRQILGQKVEFLVSFYNNEISEKSEIFDDQFSVERPDGSNFTLKIRSTKLEDSAMYFCASRKGESYEQYFGPGTRLTVT.

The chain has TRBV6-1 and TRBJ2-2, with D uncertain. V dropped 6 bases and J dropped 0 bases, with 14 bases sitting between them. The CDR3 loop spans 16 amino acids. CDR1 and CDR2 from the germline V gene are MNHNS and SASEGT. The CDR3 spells CASSSLGSSNTGELFF. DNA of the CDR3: TGTGCCAGCAGCTCCCTCGGCAGCTCGAACACCGGGGAGCTGTTTTTT.

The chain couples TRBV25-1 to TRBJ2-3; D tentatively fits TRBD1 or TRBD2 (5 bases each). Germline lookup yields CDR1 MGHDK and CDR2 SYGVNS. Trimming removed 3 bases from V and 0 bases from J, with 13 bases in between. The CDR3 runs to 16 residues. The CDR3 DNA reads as TGTGCCAGCAGTGACTGGGGGACGCTGAGCACAGATACGCAGTATTTT. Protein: CASSDWGTLSTDTQYF.

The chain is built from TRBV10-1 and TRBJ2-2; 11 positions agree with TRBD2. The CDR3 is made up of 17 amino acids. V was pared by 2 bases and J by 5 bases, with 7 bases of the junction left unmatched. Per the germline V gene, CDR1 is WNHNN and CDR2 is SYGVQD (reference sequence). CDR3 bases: TGCGCCAGCAGTGAGAATAGACTAGCGGGAACGACCGGGGAGCTGTTTTTT. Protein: CASSENRLAGTTGELFF.

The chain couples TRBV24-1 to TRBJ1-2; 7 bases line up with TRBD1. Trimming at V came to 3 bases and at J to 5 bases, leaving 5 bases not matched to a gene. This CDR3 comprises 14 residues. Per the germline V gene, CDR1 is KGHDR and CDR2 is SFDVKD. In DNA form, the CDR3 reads TGTGCCACCAGTGATGGACAGGACCCGTATGGCTACACCTTC. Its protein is CATSDGQDPYGYTF.

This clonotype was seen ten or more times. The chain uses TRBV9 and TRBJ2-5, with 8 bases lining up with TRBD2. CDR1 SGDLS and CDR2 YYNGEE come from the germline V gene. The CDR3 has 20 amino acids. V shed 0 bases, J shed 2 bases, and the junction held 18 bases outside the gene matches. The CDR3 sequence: CASSVAAAGAEGEEQETQYF. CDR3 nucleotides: TGTGCCAGCAGCGTAGCTGCAGCGGGGGCTGAGGGCGAAGAACAAGAGACCCAGTACTTC.

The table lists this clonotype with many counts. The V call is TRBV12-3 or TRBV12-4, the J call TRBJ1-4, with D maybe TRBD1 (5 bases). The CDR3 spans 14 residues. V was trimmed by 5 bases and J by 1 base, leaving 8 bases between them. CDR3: CASSVRVTNEKLFF. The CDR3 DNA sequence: TGTGCCAGCAGTGTCAGGGTAACTAATGAAAAACTGTTTTTT.

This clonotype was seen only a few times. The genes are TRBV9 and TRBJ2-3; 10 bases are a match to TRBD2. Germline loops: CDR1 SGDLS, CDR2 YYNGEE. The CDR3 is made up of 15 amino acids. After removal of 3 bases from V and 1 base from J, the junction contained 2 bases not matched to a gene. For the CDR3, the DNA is TGTGCCAGCAGCGCTAGCGGGAGTGGCACAGATACGCAGTATTTT. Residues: CASSASGSGTDTQYF.

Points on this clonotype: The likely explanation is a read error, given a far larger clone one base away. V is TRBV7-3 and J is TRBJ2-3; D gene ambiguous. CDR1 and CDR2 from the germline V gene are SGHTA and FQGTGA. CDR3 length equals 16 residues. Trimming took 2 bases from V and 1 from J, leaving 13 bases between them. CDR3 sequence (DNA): TGTGCCAGCAGCTTAGGTATTAGTTGGGGCACAGATACGCAGTATTTT. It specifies CASSLGISWGTDTQYF.

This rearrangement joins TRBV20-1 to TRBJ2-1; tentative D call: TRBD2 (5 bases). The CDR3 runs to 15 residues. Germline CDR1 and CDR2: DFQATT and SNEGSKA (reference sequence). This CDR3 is CRPNLALPRNNEQFF. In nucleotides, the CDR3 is TGCAGGCCAAACCTAGCCCTTCCGAGAAACAATGAGCAGTTCTTC.

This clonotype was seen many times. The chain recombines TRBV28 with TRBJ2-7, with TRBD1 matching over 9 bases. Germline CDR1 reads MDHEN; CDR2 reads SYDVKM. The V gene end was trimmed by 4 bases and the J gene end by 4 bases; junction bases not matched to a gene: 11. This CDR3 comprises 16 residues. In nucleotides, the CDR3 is TGTGCCAGCAGTTCAACCGGGACAGGGTCCATTTACGAGCAGTACTTC. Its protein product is CASSSTGTGSIYEQYF.

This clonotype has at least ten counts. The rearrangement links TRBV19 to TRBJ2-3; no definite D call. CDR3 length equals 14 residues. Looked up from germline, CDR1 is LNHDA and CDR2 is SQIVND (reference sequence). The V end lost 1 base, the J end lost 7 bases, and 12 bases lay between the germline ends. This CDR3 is CASSIGNPLNTQYF. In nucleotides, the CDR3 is TGTGCCAGTAGTATAGGTAACCCGCTGAATACGCAGTATTTT.